The 4 T cell receptor beta chains below were found in one sample sequenced in a study of OX40 agonist ivuxolimab in advanced cancers. TCRdb's table, derived via immunoSEQ multiplex PCR, lists solely in-frame clones and lacks some. The sample yields tens of thousands of clones, around 92% seen once. The source material was CD4+ or CD8+ T cells sorted from blood, sampled in a trial of the OX40 agonist ivuxolimab. All receptors derive from an adult with an advanced solid tumor such as melanoma, head and neck, liver or kidney cancer.

The chain joins TRBV28 to TRBJ2-7, with TRBD1 as a possible D gene (6 bases). Trimming took off 3 bases at V and 4 bases at J, with 13 bases between the two ends. Germline V gene lookup returns CDR1 MDHEN and CDR2 SYDVKM. CDR3 length: 14 amino acids. CDR3 sequence reads: CASSFWGQRYEQYF. DNA of the CDR3: TGTGCCAGCAGTTTCTGGGGGCAGAGGTACGAGCAGTACTTC. The complete variable domain, with remaining parts taken from reference TRBV28 and TRBJ2-7, reads DVKVTQSSRYLVKRTGEKVFLECVQDMDHENMFWYRQDPGLGLRLIYFSYDVKMKEKGDIPEGYSVSREKKERFSLILESASTNQTSMYLCASSFWGQRYEQYFGPGTRLTVT.

The chain recombines TRBV13 with TRBJ2-7; TRBD1 is a possible D gene (5 bases). The germline CDR1 and CDR2 sequences are PRHDT and FYEKMQ (reference sequence). The CDR3 runs to 15 residues. Trimming took 0 bases from V and 5 from J, leaving 14 bases between them. The CDR3 region is CASSLGARVYDEQYF. The CDR3 DNA reads as TGTGCCAGCAGCTTAGGTGCCAGGGTCTATGACGAGCAGTACTTC.

This chain joins TRBV13 and TRBJ1-1, with D maybe TRBD1 (6 bases). This CDR3 has 15 residues. V was cut by 5 bases and J by 0 bases, with 13 bases left in between. Germline CDR1 reads PRHDT; CDR2 reads FYEKMQ (reference sequence). CDR3 bases: TGTGCCAGCAGCACAGACGACAGGCTGAACACTGAAGCTTTCTTT. Translation: CASSTDDRLNTEAFF.

The chain combines TRBV6-1 with TRBJ1-5; 8 bases line up with TRBD1. V gave up 6 bases and J gave up 7 bases; unmatched junction bases: 5. The CDR3 consists of 13 residues. CDR1 and CDR2 (germline): MNHNS, SASEGT. DNA for the CDR3: TGTGCCAGCAGACAACAGGGGGTGCAGCCCCAGCATTTT. This translates into CASRQQGVQPQHF.